This T cell receptor (beta chain) was obtained from a study of regulatory T cells in long-lasting Graves disease. Findings and caveats of the study: Patients with persistent disease showed a bias toward TRBV28, TRBJ1-2 and TRBJ2-5.

This clonotype was observed a handful of times. Antigen specificity is unknown. A much larger clone differs by one base, so this may be a read error. The TCR beta library used iRepertoire HTBI primers with Arm-PCR amplification of CDR3. MiXCR was run by TCRdb on the multiplex PCR reads, yielding one entry per CDR3 protein. The data contain 450,000 to 600,000 distinct CDR3 sequences, 13% of them singletons. Trimming removed 7 bases at V and 3 bases at J, with 24 bases between. CDR3 length: 17 amino acids. Germline-derived CDR1 and CDR2 are MNHNS and SASEGT. Time point described: newly diagnosed GD, antithyroid drugs for less than 3 months. The TCR library was made from RNA extracted from PBMCs. These data are also associated with another study on T cells in Graves' hyperthyroidism and ophthalmopathy. This second study says: A patient was excluded if there was uncontrolled infection, other autoimmune disease, pregnancy or lactation. A set of HTBI primers served as the primers for a first-round RT-PCR of the TCR CDR3. Using 13 V-J features, a model discriminated ophthalmopathy from stable hyperthyroidism.

Source: peripheral blood mononuclear cells (PBMCs), taken at new diagnosis, from a patient treated with antithyroid drugs. The V gene is TRBV6-1, the J gene TRBJ1-1; D remains unclear. The origin of this receptor is a man aged 25 to 45 with Graves disease. The CDR3 here is CASTRRYSRSVHTEAFF. CDR3 sequence (DNA): TGTGCCAGCACTCGCAGATACAGCCGATCGGTGCACACTGAAGCTTTCTTT.